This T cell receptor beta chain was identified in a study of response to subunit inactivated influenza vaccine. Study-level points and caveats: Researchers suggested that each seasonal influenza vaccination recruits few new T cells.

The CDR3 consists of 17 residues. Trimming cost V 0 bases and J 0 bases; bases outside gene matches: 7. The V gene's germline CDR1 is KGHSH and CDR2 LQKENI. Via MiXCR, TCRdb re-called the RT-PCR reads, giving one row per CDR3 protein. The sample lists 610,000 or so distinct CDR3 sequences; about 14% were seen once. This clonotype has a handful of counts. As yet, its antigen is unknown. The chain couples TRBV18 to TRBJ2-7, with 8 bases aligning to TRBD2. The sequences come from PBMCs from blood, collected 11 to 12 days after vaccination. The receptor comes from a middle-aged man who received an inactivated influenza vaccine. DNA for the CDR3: TGTGCCAGCTCACCACCGTCAGCGGGGGTGCACTCCTACGAGCAGTACTTC. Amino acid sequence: CASSPPSAGVHSYEQYF.